The 3 T cell receptor beta chains given below trace back to one sample, sequenced in a study of blood T cell repertoires in COVID-19. Produced via immunoSEQ multiplex PCR; TCRdb's table is partial and in-frame only. The sample consists of around 30,000 clones, roughly 84% of them appearing once. The sequenced material came from peripheral blood. These receptors were taken from a man in his 60s with active COVID-19.

This chain links TRBV2 with TRBJ1-4; 9 bases line up with TRBD1. Germline CDR1 is SNHLY and CDR2 is FYNNEI. J gave up 11 bases and V 6 bases, and 13 bases lay outside the gene matches. The CDR3 has 15 amino acids. CDR3 nucleotide sequence: TGTGCCAGCAGATTCTCTTGGGACAGGGAGGGGAAACTGTTTTTT. Amino acids: CASRFSWDREGKLFF.

V and J are TRBV19 and TRBJ2-3; TRBD2 aligns across 8 bases. The CDR3 sequence is 14 residues long. The germline gives CDR1 LNHDA, CDR2 SQIVND (reference sequence). The trim removed 8 bases at V and 2 bases at J, leaving 6 bases unmatched. CDR3 bases: TGTGCCAGTTCCCCGGGACTAGACACAGATACGCAGTATTTT. Protein product: CASSPGLDTDTQYF.

The gene calls are TRBV5-1 and TRBJ2-7; no clear D. The length of the CDR3 is 13 residues. The germline V gene has CDR1 SGHRS and CDR2 YFSETQ. The ends were cut back, 0 bases at V and 6 bases at J, with 10 bases in the middle. The CDR3 DNA reads as TGCGCCAGCAGCTTGGAAAGCGTGACCGAGCAGTACTTC. It encodes CASSLESVTEQYF.